This TCR beta chain was observed in a study of Graves' ophthalmopathy and Graves' hyperthyroidism. Whole-study context: Untreated patients at initial diagnosis provided peripheral blood.

This clonotype has a count of ten or more. Its antigen is not known. Amplification targeted the TCR beta CDR3 regions, with RNA transcripts as the source material. First-round RT-PCR used HTBI primers; second-round multiplex PCR followed. TCRdb itself ran the multiplex PCR reads through MiXCR, one entry per CDR3 protein. The sample includes roughly 500,000 distinct CDR3 sequences, under 15% seen only once; the top ten take 9.8%. Study-wide results and caveats: It was with 70.59% sensitivity and about 72% specificity that the model predicted ophthalmopathy progression. A majority of expanded thyroid clonotypes exceeding 0.001 frequency were likewise present in blood.

Trimming took 4 bases from V and 3 from J, leaving 4 bases between them. The CDR3 runs to 10 residues. CDR1 and CDR2 (germline): SQVTM, ANQGSEA. The chain joins TRBV29-1 to TRBJ2-7, with D uncertain. Sample: blood. This sequence originates from a woman aged 25 to 39 with Graves' ophthalmopathy. CDR3 sequence: CSVGNYEQYF. The CDR3, as DNA: TGCAGCGTTGGAAACTACGAGCAGTACTTC.